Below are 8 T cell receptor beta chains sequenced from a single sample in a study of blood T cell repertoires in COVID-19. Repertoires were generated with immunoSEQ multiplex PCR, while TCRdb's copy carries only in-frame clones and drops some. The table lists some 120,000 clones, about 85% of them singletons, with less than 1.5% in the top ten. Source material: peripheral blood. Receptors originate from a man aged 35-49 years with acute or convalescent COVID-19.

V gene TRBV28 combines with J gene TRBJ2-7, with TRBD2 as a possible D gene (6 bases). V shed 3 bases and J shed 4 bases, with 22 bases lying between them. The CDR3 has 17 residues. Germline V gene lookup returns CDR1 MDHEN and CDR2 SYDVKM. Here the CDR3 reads CASSFLGRGLLEYEQYF. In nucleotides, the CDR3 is TGTGCCAGCAGTTTTTTGGGTCGGGGACTGTTAGAATACGAGCAGTACTTC.

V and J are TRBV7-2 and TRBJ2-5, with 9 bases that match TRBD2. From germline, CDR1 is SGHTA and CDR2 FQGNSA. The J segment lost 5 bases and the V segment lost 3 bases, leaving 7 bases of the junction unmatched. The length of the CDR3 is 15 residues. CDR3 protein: CASSFSAGGGETQYF. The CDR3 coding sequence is TGTGCCAGCAGCTTTAGCGCGGGGGGGGGCGAGACCCAGTACTTC.

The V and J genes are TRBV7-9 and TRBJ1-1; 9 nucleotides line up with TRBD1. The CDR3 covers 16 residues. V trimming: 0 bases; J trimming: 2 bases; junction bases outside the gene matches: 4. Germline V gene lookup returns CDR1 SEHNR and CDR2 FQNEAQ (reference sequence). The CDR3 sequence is CASSLAGTGLNTEAFF. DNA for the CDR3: TGTGCCAGCAGCTTAGCGGGGACAGGGCTAAACACTGAAGCTTTCTTT.

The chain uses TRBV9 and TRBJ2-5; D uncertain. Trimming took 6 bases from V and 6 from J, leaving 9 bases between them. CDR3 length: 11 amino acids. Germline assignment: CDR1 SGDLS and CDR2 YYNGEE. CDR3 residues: CASTLSQTQYF. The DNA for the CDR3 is TGTGCCAGCACTCTGTCTCAGACCCAGTACTTC. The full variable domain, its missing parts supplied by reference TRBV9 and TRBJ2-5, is DSGVTQTPKHLITATGQRVTLRCSPRSGDLSVYWYQQSLDQGLQFLIQYYNGEERAKGNILERFSAQQFPDLHSELNLSSLELGDSALYFCASTLSQTQYFGPGTRLLVL.

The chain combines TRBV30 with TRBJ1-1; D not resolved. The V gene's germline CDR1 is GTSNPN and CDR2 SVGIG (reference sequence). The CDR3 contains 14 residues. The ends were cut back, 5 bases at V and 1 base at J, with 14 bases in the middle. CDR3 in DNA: TGTGCCTGGTCCCTGGCCATTAAGAACACTGAAGCTTTCTTT. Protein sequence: CAWSLAIKNTEAFF.

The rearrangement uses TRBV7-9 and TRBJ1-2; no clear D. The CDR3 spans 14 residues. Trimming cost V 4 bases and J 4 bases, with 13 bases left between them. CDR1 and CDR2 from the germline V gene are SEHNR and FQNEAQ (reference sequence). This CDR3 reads CASSSEARGYGYTF. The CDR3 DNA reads TGTGCCAGCAGCTCTGAGGCCCGGGGCTATGGCTACACCTTC.

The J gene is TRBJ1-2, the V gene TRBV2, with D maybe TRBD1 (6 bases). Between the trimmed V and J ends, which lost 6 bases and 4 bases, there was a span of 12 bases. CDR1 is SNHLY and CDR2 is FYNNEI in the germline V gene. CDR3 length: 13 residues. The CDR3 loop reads CASRGAGSYGYTF. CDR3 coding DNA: TGTGCCAGCAGGGGGGCAGGGAGCTATGGCTACACCTTC. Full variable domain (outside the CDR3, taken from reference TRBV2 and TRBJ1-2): EPEVTQTPSHQVTQMGQEVILRCVPISNHLYFYWYRQILGQKVEFLVSFYNNEISEKSEIFDDQFSVERPDGSNFTLKIRSTKLEDSAMYFCASRGAGSYGYTFGSGTRLTVV.

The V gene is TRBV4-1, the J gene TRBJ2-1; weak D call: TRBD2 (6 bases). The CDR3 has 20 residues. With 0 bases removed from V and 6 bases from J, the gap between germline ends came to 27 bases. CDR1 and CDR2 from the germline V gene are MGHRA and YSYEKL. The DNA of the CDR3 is TGCGCCAGCAGCCAAGAAGGGAGTCGAGGCCTGGGAGGTGGGCCCAATGAGCAGTTCTTC. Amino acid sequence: CASSQEGSRGLGGGPNEQFF.